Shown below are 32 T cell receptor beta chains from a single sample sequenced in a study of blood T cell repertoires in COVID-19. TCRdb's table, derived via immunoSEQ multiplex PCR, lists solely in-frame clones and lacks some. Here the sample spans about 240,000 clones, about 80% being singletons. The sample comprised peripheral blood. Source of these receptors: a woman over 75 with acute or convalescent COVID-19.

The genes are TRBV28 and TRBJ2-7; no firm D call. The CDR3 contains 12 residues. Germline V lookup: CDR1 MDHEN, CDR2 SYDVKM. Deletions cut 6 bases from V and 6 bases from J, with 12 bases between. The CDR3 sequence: CASSLLRSEQYF. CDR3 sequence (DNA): TGTGCCAGCAGCCTTCTCCGGAGCGAGCAGTACTTC.

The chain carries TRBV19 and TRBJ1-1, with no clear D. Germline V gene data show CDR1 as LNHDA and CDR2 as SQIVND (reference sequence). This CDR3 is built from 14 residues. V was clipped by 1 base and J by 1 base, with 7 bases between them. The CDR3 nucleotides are TGTGCCAGTAGTATAGGGTTAGAGAACACTGAAGCTTTCTTT. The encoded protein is CASSIGLENTEAFF.

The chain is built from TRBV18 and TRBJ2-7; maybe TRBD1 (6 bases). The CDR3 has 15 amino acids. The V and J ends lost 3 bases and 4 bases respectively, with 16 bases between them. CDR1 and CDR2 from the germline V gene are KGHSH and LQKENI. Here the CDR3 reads CASSPAAPRGYEQYF. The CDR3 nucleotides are TGTGCCAGCTCACCTGCCGCCCCCAGGGGTTACGAGCAGTACTTC.

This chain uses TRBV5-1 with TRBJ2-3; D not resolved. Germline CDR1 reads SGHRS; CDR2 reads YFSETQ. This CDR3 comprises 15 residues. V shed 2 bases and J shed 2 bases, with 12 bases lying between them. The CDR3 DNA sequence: TGCGCCAGCAGCTTAACCACAATACCCACAGATACGCAGTATTTT. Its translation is CASSLTTIPTDTQYF. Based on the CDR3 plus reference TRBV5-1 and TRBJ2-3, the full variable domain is KAGVTQTPRYLIKTRGQQVTLSCSPISGHRSVSWYQQTPGQGLQFLFEYFSETQRNKGNFPGRFSGRQFSNSRSEMNVSTLELGDSALYLCASSLTTIPTDTQYFGPGTRLTVL.

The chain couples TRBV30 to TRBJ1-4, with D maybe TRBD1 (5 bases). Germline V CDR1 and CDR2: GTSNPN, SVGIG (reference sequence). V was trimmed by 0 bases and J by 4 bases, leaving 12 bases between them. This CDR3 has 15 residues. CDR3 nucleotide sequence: TGTGCCTGGAGTGTAGACAGCTACTTTAATGAAAAACTGTTTTTT. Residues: CAWSVDSYFNEKLFF.

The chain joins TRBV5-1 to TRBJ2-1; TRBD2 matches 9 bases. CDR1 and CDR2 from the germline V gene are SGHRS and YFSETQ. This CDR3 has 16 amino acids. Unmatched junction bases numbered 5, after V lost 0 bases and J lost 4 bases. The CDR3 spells CASSLAASGDYNEQFF. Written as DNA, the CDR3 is TGCGCCAGCAGCTTGGCCGCTAGCGGGGATTACAATGAGCAGTTCTTC.

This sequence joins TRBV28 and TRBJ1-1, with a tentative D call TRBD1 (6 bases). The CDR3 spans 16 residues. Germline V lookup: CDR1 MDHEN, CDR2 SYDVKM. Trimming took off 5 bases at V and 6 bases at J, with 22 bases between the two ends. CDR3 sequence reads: CASSPPGGFTGSEAFF. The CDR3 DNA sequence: TGTGCCAGCAGTCCGCCGGGAGGGTTCACAGGGTCTGAAGCTTTCTTT.

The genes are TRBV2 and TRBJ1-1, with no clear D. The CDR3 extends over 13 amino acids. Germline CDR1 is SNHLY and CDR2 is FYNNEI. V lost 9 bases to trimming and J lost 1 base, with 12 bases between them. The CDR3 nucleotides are TGTGCCAGAGCGAGAGGAGGGAACACTGAAGCTTTCTTT. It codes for CARARGGNTEAFF.

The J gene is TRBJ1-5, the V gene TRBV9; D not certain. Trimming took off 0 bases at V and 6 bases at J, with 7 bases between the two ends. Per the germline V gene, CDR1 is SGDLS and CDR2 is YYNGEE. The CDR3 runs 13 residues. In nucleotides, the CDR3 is TGTGCCAGCAGCGTAGCTACCGGTCAGCCCCAGCATTTT. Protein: CASSVATGQPQHF.

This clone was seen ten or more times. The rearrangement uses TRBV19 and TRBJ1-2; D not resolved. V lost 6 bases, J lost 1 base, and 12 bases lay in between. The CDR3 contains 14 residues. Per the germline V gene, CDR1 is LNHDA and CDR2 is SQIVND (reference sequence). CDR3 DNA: TGTGCCAGTAGCCTTCGGGGTTATAACTATGGCTACACCTTC. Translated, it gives CASSLRGYNYGYTF.

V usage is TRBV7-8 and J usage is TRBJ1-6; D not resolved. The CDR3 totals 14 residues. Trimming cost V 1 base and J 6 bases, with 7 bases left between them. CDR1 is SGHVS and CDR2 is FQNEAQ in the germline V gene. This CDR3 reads CASSLVQSNSPLHF. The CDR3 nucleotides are TGTGCCAGCAGCTTAGTACAGTCTAATTCACCCCTCCACTTT.

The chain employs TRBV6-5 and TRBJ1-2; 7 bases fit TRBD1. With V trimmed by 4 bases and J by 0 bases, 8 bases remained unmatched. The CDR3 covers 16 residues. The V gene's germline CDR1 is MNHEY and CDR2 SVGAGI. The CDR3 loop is CASSSRQGAANYGYTF. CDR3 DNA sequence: TGTGCCAGCAGTTCCAGACAGGGTGCCGCTAACTATGGCTACACCTTC.

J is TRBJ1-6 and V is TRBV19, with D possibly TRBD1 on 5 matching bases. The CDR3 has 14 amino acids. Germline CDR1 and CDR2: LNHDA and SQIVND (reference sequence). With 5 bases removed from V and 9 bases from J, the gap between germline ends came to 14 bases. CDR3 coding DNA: TGTGCCAGTAGTCGCAGGGAGGGAGTTTCACCCCTCCACTTT. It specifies CASSRREGVSPLHF. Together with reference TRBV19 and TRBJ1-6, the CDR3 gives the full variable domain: DGGITQSPKYLFRKEGQNVTLSCEQNLNHDAMYWYRQDPGQGLRLIYYSQIVNDFQKGDIAEGYSVSREKKESFPLTVTSAQKNPTAFYLCASSRREGVSPLHFGNGTRLTVT.

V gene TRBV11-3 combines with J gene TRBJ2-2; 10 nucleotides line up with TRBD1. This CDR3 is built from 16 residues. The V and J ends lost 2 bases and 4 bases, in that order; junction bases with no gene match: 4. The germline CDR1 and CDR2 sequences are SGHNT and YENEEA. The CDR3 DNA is TGTGCCAGCAGCTTATACGGGACAGGGGCCACCGGGGAGCTGTTTTTT. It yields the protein CASSLYGTGATGELFF.

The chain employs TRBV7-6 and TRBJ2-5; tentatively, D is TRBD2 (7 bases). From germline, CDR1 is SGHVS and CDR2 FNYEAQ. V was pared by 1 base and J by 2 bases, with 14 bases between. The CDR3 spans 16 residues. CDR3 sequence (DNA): TGTGCCAGCAGCTTAGTTGGGGGGGCGTTGCAAGAGACCCAGTACTTC. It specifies CASSLVGGALQETQYF.

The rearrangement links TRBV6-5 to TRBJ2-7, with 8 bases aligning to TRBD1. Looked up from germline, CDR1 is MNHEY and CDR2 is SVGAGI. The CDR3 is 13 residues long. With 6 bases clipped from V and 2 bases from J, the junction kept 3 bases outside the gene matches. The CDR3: CASRGQGTYEQYF. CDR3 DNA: TGTGCCAGCAGAGGACAGGGTACCTACGAGCAGTACTTC.

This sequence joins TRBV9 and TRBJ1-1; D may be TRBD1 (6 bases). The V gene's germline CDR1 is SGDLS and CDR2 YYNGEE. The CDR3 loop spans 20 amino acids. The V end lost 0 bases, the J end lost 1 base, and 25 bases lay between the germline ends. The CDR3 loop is CASSVGSAGGRGLANTEAFF. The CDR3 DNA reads TGTGCCAGCAGCGTAGGATCGGCGGGAGGGAGGGGGTTGGCGAACACTGAAGCTTTCTTT. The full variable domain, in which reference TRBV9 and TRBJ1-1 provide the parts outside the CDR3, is DSGVTQTPKHLITATGQRVTLRCSPRSGDLSVYWYQQSLDQGLQFLIQYYNGEERAKGNILERFSAQQFPDLHSELNLSSLELGDSALYFCASSVGSAGGRGLANTEAFFGQGTRLTVV.

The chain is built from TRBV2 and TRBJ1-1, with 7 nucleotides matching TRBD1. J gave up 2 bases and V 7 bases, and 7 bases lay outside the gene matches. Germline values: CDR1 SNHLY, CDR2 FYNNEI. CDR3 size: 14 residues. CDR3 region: CASKAGGLNTEAFF. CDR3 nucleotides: TGTGCCAGCAAGGCAGGGGGGTTAAACACTGAAGCTTTCTTT.

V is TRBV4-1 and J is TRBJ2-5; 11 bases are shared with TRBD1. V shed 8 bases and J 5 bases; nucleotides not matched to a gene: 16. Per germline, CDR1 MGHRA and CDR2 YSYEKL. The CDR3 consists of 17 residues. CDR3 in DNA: TGCGCCAGCGCTCAATATCTAGGGACAGGGGGATGGGAGACCCAGTACTTC. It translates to CASAQYLGTGGWETQYF.

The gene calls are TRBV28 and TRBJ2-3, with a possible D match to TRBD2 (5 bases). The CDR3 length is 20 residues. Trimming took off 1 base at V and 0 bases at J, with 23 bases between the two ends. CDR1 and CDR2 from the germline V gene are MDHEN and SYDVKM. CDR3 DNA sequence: TGTGCCAGCAGTTTATATATCCCTGGCGGGTCTTTGCGTAGCACAGATACGCAGTATTTT. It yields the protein CASSLYIPGGSLRSTDTQYF. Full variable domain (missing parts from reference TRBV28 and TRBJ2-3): DVKVTQSSRYLVKRTGEKVFLECVQDMDHENMFWYRQDPGLGLRLIYFSYDVKMKEKGDIPEGYSVSREKKERFSLILESASTNQTSMYLCASSLYIPGGSLRSTDTQYFGPGTRLTVL.

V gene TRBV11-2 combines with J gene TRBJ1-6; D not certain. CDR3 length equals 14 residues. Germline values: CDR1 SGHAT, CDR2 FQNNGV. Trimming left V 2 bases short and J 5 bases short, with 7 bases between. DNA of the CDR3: TGTGCCAGCAGCTTACTACAGAATAATTCACCCCTCCACTTT. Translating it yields CASSLLQNNSPLHF.

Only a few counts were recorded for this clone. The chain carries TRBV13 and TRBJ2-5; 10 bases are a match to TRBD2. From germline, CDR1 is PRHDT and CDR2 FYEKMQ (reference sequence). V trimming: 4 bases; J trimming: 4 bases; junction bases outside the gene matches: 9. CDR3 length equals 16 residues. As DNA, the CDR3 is TGTGCCAGCAGCTCCCTCGAGCGGGGGGGTGGAGAGACCCAGTACTTC. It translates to CASSSLERGGGETQYF. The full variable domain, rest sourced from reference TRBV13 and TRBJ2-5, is AAGVIQSPRHLIKEKRETATLKCYPIPRHDTVYWYQQGPGQDPQFLISFYEKMQSDKGSIPDRFSAQQFSDYHSELNMSSLELGDSALYFCASSSLERGGGETQYFGPGTRLLVL.

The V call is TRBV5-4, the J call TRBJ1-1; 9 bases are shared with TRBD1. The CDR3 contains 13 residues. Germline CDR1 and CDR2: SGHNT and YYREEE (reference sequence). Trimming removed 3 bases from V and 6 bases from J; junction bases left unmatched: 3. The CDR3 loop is CASSSGQGAEAFF. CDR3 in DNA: TGTGCCAGCAGCTCGGGACAGGGCGCTGAAGCTTTCTTT. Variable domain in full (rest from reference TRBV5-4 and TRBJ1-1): ETGVTQSPTHLIKTRGQQVTLRCSSQSGHNTVSWYQQALGQGPQFIFQYYREEENGRGNFPPRFSGLQFPNYSSELNVNALELDDSALYLCASSSGQGAEAFFGQGTRLTVV.

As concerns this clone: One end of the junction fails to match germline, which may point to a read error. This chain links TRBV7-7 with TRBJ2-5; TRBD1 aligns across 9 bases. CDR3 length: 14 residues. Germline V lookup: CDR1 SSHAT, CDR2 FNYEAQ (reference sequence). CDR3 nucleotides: TGTGCTAGCAGCGTACAGGGGGCGGGGGAGACCCAGTACTTC. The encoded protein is CASSVQGAGETQYF.

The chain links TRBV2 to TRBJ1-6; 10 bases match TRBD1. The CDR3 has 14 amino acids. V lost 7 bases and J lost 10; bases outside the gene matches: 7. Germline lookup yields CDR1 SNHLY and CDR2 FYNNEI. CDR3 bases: TGTGCCAGCAATGGACAGGGGGTGGGATCACCCCTCCACTTT. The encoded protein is CASNGQGVGSPLHF.

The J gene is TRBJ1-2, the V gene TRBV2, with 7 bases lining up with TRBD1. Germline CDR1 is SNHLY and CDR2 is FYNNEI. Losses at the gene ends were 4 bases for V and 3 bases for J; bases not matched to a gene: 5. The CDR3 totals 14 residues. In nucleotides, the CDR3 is TGTGCCAGCAGTGTGACAGGGCGGTACTATGGCTACACCTTC. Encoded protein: CASSVTGRYYGYTF. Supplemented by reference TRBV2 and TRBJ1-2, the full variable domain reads EPEVTQTPSHQVTQMGQEVILRCVPISNHLYFYWYRQILGQKVEFLVSFYNNEISEKSEIFDDQFSVERPDGSNFTLKIRSTKLEDSAMYFCASSVTGRYYGYTFGSGTRLTVV.

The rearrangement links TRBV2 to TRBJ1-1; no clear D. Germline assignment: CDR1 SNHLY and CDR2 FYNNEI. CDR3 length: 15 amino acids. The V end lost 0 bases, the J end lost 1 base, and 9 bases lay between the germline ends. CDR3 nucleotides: TGTGCCAGCAGTGAAGCAGGAGGTCCGAACACTGAAGCTTTCTTT. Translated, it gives CASSEAGGPNTEAFF.

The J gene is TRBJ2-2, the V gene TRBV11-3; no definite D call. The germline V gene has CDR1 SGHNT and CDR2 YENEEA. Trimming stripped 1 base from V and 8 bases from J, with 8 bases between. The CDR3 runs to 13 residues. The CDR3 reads CASSLVLGGELFF. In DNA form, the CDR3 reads TGTGCCAGCAGCTTAGTTCTCGGTGGGGAGCTGTTTTTT.

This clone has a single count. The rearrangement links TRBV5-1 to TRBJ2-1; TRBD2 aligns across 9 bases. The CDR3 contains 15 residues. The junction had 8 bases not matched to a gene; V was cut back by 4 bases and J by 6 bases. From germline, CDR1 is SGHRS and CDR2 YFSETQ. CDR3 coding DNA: TGCGCCAGCAGCCGCGGACTAGCGAATCCCAATGAGCAGTTCTTC. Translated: CASSRGLANPNEQFF.

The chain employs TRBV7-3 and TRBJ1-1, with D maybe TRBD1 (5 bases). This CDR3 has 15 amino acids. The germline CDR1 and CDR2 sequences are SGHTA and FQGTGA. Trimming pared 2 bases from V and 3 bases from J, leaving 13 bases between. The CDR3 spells CASSLGGFTDTEAFF. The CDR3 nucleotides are TGTGCCAGCAGCTTAGGGGGGTTTACGGACACTGAAGCTTTCTTT. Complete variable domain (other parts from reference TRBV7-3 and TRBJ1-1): GAGVSQTPSNKVTEKGKYVELRCDPISGHTALYWYRQSLGQGPEFLIYFQGTGAADDSGLPNDRFFAVRPEGSVSTLKIQRTERGDSAVYLCASSLGGFTDTEAFFGQGTRLTVV.

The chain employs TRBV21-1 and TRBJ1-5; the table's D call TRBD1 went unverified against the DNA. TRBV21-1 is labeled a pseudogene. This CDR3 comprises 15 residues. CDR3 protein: CASSKGTGGNQPQHF. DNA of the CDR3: TGTGCCAGCAGCAAGGGGACAGGGGGCAATCAGCCCCAGCATTTT.

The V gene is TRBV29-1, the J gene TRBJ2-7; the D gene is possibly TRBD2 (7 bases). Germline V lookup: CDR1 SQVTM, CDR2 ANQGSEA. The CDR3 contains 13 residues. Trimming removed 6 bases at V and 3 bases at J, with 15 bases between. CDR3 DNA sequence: TGCAGCGTCGGGGGAGGGGGGCTCTACGAGCAGTACTTC. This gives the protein CSVGGGGLYEQYF.